This T cell receptor beta chain was profiled in a study of technical replicates of blood from several donors. Profiling relied on immunoSEQ multiplex PCR, and the TCRdb table lists in-frame clones only, not all of them. The sample carries under 85,000 clones, nearly 95% recorded once. This CDR3 is 16 amino acids long. V lost 1 base and J lost 0, with 9 bases in between. Germline loops: CDR1 MGHRA, CDR2 YSYEKL. The origin of this receptor is a human donor in good health. The sequenced material came from T cells isolated from PBMCs. The chain recombines TRBV4-1 with TRBJ1-4; the D gene is possibly TRBD1 (5 bases). CDR3 DNA sequence: TGCGCCAGCAGCCAAGGCCAGGGTGCAACTAATGAAAAACTGTTTTTT. It specifies CASSQGQGATNEKLFF.